This is a list of T cell receptor beta chains from one sample in a study of regulatory T cells in long-lasting Graves disease. A single record per CDR3 protein comes from TCRdb applying MiXCR to the multiplex PCR reads. This table has 250,000 or so distinct CDR3 sequences, over 20% appearing once. The sample here was peripheral blood mononuclear cells (PBMCs), taken at new diagnosis, from a patient treated with antithyroid drugs. The receptors here all came from a female donor with Graves disease. Each CDR3 is given with its conserved first and last residue. The D gene is left open where the match is weak. A clone size is listed for some rows: how often the clone was seen (once, few, many), or a class if it is expanded.

D: -; size: many; J: TRBJ1-3; V: TRBV7-8; CDR3: CASSQQRGSGNTIYF; DNA: TGTGCCAGCAGCCAGCAAAGGGGATCTGGAAACACCATATATTTT
D: TRBD2; size: -; J: TRBJ2-5; V: TRBV7-2; CDR3: CASRAFSGADRFF; DNA: TGTGCCAGCAGAGCCTTTAGCGGGGCGGATCGGTTCTTC
D: -; size: many; J: TRBJ1-4; V: TRBV5-6; CDR3: CASSLSIATNEKLFF; DNA: TGTGCCAGCAGCTTATCTATCGCAACTAATGAAAAACTGTTTTTT
D: TRBD1; size: many; J: TRBJ2-7; V: TRBV12-3/TRBV12-4; CDR3: CASSGTEEQYF; DNA: TGTGCCAGCAGCGGGACAGAAGAGCAGTACTTC
D: -; size: -; J: TRBJ2-4; V: TRBV15; CDR3: CATSRDRVIQYF; DNA: TGTGCCACCAGCAGAGATCGGGTCATTCAGTACTTC
D: -; size: many; J: TRBJ1-1; V: TRBV2; CDR3: CASSRKSVNTEAFF; DNA: TGTGCCAGCAGTCGGAAGAGTGTGAACACTGAAGCTTTCTTT
D: -; size: few; J: TRBJ1-2; V: TRBV5-4; CDR3: CASSSGPNYGYTF; DNA: TGTGCCAGCAGCAGCGGGCCCAACTATGGCTACACCTTC
D: TRBD2; size: -; J: TRBJ2-3; V: TRBV6-1; CDR3: CASSFGLAGALDTQYF; DNA: TGTGCCAGCAGCTTCGGACTAGCGGGAGCTCTAGATACGCAGTATTTT
D: -; size: -; J: TRBJ2-2; V: TRBV5-5; CDR3: CASRNSIGWDSNTGELFF; DNA: TGTGCCAGCAGGAACAGTATCGGATGGGACTCGAACACCGGGGAGCTGTTTTTT
D: TRBD2; size: many; J: TRBJ2-3; V: TRBV11-2; CDR3: CASSLSSGGAGDTQYF; DNA: TGTGCCAGCAGCTTGTCCAGCGGGGGGGCTGGAGATACGCAGTATTTT
D: -; size: many; J: TRBJ2-3; V: TRBV5-5; CDR3: CASSGGGTDTQYF; DNA: TGTGCCAGCAGCGGAGGTGGCACAGATACGCAGTATTTT
D: TRBD1; size: many; J: TRBJ1-1; V: TRBV12-3/TRBV12-4; CDR3: CASSQTGGHTEAFF; DNA: TGTGCCAGCAGTCAGACAGGGGGTCACACTGAAGCTTTCTTT
D: TRBD2; size: -; J: TRBJ2-4; V: TRBV4-1; CDR3: CASSQVAGGGNIQYF; DNA: TGCGCCAGCAGCCAAGTCGCGGGGGGGGGAAACATTCAGTACTTC
D: TRBD2; size: many; J: TRBJ2-7; V: TRBV3-1; CDR3: CASSPTGTSGIPPYEQYF; DNA: TGTGCCAGCAGCCCCACCGGGACTAGCGGGATCCCCCCCTACGAGCAGTACTTC
D: TRBD1; size: -; J: TRBJ2-7; V: TRBV6-2/TRBV6-3; CDR3: CASKGAETGAYEQYF; DNA: TGTGCCAGCAAGGGGGCCGAAACAGGGGCCTACGAGCAGTACTTC
D: -; size: once; J: TRBJ1-4; V: TRBV5-1; CDR3: CASSLSRGANEKLFF; DNA: TGCGCCAGCAGCTTGTCCAGGGGTGCTAATGAAAAACTGTTTTTT
D: TRBD2; size: -; J: TRBJ2-5; V: TRBV7-2; CDR3: CASSPTSGLQETQYF; DNA: TGTGCCAGCAGCCCGACTAGCGGACTCCAAGAGACCCAGTACTTC
D: TRBD1; size: -; J: TRBJ2-5; V: TRBV29-1; CDR3: CSVEGRGSETQYF; DNA: TGCAGCGTTGAGGGCAGGGGGTCGGAGACCCAGTACTTC
D: TRBD2; size: few; J: TRBJ2-5; V: TRBV5-1; CDR3: CASSSTSGGGIQETQYF; DNA: TGCGCCAGCAGCTCGACTAGCGGGGGGGGGATCCAAGAGACCCAGTACTTC
D: TRBD2; size: -; J: TRBJ2-3; V: TRBV7-2; CDR3: CASSLLAGGREDTQYF; DNA: TGTGCCAGCAGCCTGCTAGCGGGAGGCCGGGAAGATACGCAGTATTTT
D: TRBD2; size: many; J: TRBJ2-1; V: TRBV6-2/TRBV6-3; CDR3: CASSYFIAGGTLNEQFF; DNA: TGTGCCAGCAGTTACTTTATAGCGGGAGGGACTCTAAATGAGCAGTTCTTC
D: -; size: -; J: TRBJ2-3; V: TRBV5-5; CDR3: CASSLVQLQIGDTQYF; DNA: TGTGCCAGCAGCTTGGTACAGCTACAAATTGGAGATACGCAGTATTTT
D: TRBD2; size: many; J: TRBJ2-1; V: TRBV20-1; CDR3: CSARDPSSGTFYNEQFF; DNA: TGCAGTGCTAGAGACCCGTCTAGCGGGACGTTCTACAATGAGCAGTTCTTC
D: TRBD1; size: many; J: TRBJ2-3; V: TRBV24-1; CDR3: CATSERDSHTDTQYF; DNA: TGTGCCACCAGTGAGAGGGACAGTCACACAGATACGCAGTATTTT
D: -; size: many; J: TRBJ2-1; V: TRBV13; CDR3: CASSDGLPSSYNEQFF; DNA: TGTGCCAGCAGCGACGGACTTCCCAGCTCCTACAATGAGCAGTTCTTC
D: TRBD2; size: many; J: TRBJ2-7; V: TRBV2; CDR3: CASSEGTSGSPIYEQYF; DNA: TGTGCCAGCAGTGAAGGGACTAGCGGCTCGCCGATCTACGAGCAGTACTTC
D: -; size: many; J: TRBJ1-6; V: TRBV6-5; CDR3: CASSYREGPLHF; DNA: TGTGCCAGCAGTTACAGGGAAGGACCCCTCCACTTT
D: -; size: many; J: TRBJ1-1; V: TRBV7-2; CDR3: CASSHSLGVITEAFF; DNA: TGTGCCAGCAGCCACAGCCTCGGCGTCATCACTGAAGCTTTCTTT
D: -; size: many; J: TRBJ2-7; V: TRBV28; CDR3: CASSLGWYEQYF; DNA: TGTGCCAGCAGTTTAGGTTGGTACGAGCAGTACTTC
D: -; size: many; J: TRBJ1-6; V: TRBV4-3; CDR3: CASSQDTNYGRRYSPLHF; DNA: TGCGCCAGCAGCCAAGATACGAATTATGGCAGACGATATTCACCCCTCCACTTT
D: TRBD1; size: many; J: TRBJ1-2; V: TRBV7-2; CDR3: CASSTTGGVPGYTF; DNA: TGTGCCAGCAGCACGACAGGGGGCGTGCCTGGCTACACCTTC
D: -; size: many; J: TRBJ2-3; V: TRBV28; CDR3: CASSIPTDTQYF; DNA: TGTGCCAGCAGTATCCCCACAGATACGCAGTATTTT